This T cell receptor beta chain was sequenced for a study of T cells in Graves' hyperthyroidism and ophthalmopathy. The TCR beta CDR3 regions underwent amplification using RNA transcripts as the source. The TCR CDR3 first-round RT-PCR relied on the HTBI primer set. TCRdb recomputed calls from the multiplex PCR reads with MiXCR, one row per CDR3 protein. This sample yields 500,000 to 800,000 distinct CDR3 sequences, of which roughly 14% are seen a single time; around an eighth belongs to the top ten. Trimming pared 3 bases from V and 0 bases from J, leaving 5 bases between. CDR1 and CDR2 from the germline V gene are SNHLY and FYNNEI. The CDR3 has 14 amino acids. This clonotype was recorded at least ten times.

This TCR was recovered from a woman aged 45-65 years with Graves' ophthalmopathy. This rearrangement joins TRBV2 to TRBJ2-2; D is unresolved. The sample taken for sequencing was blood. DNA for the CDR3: TGTGCCAGCAGTGACGCCCCGAACACCGGGGAGCTGTTTTTT. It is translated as CASSDAPNTGELFF.